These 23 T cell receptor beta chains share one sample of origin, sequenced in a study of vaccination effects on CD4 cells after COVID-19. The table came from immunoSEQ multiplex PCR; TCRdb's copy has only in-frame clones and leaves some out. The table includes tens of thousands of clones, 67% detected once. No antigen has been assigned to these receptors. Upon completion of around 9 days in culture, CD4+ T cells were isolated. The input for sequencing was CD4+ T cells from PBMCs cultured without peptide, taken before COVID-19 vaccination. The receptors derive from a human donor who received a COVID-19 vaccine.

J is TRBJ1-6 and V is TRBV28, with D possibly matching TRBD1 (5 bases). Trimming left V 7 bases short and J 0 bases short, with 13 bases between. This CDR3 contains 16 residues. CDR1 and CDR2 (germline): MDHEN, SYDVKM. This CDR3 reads CASNWDRSSYNSPLHF. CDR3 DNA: TGTGCCAGCAATTGGGACCGGAGCTCCTATAATTCACCCCTCCACTTT.

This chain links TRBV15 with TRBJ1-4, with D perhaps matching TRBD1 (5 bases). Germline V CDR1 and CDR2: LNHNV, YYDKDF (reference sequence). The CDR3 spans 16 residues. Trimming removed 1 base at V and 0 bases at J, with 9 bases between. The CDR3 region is CATSRGGGATNEKLFF. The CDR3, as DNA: TGTGCCACCAGCAGAGGGGGGGGAGCAACTAATGAAAAACTGTTTTTT.

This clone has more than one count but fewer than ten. CDR3 DNA: TGTGCCAACGTCGGGGCAGGGGAGGGTTTTCAGCCCCAGCATTTT. Protein sequence: CANVGAGEGFQPQHF. The rearrangement uses TRBV21-1 and TRBJ1-5. TRBV21-1 is deemed a pseudogene. The CDR3 totals 15 residues.

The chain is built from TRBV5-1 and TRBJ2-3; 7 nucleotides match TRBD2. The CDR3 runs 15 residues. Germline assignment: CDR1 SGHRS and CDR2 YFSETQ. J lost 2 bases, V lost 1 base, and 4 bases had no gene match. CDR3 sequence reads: CASSLTSAITDTQYF. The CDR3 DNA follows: TGCGCCAGCAGCTTGACTAGCGCCATCACAGATACGCAGTATTTT.

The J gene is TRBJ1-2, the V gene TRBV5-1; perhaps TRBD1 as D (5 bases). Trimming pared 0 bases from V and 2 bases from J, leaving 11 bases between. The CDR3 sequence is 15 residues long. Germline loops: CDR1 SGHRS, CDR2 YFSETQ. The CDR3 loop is CASSLDRGTNYGYTF. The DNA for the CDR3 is TGCGCCAGCAGCTTGGATAGGGGTACCAACTATGGCTACACCTTC. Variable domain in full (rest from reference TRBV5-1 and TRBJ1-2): KAGVTQTPRYLIKTRGQQVTLSCSPISGHRSVSWYQQTPGQGLQFLFEYFSETQRNKGNFPGRFSGRQFSNSRSEMNVSTLELGDSALYLCASSLDRGTNYGYTFGSGTRLTVV.

The CDR3 nucleotides are TGCGCCAGCAGCCAGTCGCGGGGGGGCACAGATACGCAGTATTTT. This translates into CASSQSRGGTDTQYF. V is TRBV4-3 and J is TRBJ2-3, with TRBD2 matching 8 bases. The germline CDR1 and CDR2 sequences are LGHNA and YSLEER. Unmatched junction bases numbered 3, after V lost 3 bases and J lost 1 base. CDR3 length: 15 residues.

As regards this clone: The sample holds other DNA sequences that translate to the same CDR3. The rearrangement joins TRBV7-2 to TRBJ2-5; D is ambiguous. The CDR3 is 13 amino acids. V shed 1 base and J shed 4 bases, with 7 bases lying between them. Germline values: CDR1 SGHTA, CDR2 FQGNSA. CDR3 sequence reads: CASSLGKGETQYF. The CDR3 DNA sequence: TGTGCCAGCAGCTTAGGAAAGGGAGAGACCCAGTACTTC.

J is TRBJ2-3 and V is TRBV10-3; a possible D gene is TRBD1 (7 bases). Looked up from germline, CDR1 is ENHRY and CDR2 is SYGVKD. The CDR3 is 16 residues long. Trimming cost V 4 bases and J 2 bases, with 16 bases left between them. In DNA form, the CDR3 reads TGTGCCATCAGTGGGGAAGGACAGGACTACACAGATACGCAGTATTTT. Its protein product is CAISGEGQDYTDTQYF.

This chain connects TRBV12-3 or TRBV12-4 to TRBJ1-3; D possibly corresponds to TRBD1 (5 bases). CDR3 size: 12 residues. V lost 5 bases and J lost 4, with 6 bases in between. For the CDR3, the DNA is TGTGCCAGCAGTGGGACGGGAAACACCATATATTTT. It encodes CASSGTGNTIYF.

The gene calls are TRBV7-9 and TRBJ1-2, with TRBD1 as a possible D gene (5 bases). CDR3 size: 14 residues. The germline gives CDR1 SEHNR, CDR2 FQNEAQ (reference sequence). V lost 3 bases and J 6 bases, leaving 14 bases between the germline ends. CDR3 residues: CASSLKGKGDGYTF. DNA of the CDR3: TGTGCCAGCAGCTTGAAGGGGAAGGGCGATGGCTACACCTTC.

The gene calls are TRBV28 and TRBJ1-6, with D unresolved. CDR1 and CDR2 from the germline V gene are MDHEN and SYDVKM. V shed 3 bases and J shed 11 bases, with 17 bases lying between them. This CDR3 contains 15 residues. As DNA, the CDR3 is TGTGCCAGCAGTTTTTGGGAGTCGGGGAAGACACCCCTCCACTTT. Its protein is CASSFWESGKTPLHF.

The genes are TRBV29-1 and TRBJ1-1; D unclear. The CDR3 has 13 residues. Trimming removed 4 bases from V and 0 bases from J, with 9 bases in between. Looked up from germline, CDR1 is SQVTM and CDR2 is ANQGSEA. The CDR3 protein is CSVVGRMNTEAFF. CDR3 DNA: TGCAGCGTTGTTGGTCGTATGAACACTGAAGCTTTCTTT.

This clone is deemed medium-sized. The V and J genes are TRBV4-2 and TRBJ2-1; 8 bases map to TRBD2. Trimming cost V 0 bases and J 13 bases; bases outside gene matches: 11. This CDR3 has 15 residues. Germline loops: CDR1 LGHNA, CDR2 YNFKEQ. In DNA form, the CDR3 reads TGTGCCAGCAGCCAAGATATTAGCGGGATAGAGCGACAGTTCTTC. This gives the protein CASSQDISGIERQFF.

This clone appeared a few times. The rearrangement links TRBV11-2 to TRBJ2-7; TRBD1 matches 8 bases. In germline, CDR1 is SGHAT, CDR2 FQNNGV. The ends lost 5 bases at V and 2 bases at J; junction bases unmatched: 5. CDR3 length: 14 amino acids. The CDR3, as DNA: TGTGCCAGCAGCCAATCGACAGGGGCCTACGAGCAGTACTTC. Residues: CASSQSTGAYEQYF.

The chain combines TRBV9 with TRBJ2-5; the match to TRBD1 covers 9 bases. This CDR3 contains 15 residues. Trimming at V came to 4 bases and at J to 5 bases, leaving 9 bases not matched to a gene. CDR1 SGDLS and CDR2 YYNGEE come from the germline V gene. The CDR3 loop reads CASSFGTGLGETQYF. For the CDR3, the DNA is TGTGCCAGCAGCTTCGGGACAGGGCTAGGGGAGACCCAGTACTTC.

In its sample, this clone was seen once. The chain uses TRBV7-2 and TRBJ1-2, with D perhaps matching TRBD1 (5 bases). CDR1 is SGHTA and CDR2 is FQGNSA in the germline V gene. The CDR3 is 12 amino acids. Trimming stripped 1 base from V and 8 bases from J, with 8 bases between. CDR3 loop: CASSLGDGGYTF. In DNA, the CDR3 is TGTGCCAGCAGCTTAGGGGACGGCGGCTACACCTTC.

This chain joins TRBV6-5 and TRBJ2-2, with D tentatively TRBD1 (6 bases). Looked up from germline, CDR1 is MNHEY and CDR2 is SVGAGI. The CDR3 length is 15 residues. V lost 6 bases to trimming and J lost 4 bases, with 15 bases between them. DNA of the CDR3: TGTGCCAGCAGACTCGGGACAAGGCCCACCGGGGAGCTGTTTTTT. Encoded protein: CASRLGTRPTGELFF.

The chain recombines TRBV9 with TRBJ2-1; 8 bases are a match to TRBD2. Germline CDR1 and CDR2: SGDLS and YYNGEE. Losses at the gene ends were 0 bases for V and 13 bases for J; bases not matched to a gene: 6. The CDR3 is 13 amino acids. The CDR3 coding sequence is TGTGCCAGCAGCGTAGCTTCGGGAGGGCCCCAGTTCTTC. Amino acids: CASSVASGGPQFF.

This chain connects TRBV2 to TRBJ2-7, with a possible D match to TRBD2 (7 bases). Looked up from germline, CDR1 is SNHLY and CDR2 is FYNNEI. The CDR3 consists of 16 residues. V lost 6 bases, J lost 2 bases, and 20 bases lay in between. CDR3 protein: CASSRGGGSRPYEQYF. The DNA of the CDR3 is TGTGCCAGCAGCCGTGGGGGCGGGAGTCGCCCCTACGAGCAGTACTTC.

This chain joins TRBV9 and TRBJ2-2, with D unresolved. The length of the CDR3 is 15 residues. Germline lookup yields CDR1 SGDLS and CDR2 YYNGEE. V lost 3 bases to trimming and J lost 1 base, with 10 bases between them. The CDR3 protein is CASSGLTQNTGELFF. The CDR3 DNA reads TGTGCCAGCAGCGGCTTAACGCAGAACACCGGGGAGCTGTTTTTT.

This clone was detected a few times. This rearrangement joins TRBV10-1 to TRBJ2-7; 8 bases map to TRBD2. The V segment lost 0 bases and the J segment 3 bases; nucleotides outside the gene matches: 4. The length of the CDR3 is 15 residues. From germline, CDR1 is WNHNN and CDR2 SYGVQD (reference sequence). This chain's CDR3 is CASSESNRGGYEQYF. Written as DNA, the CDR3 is TGCGCCAGCAGTGAGTCAAATCGGGGGGGCTACGAGCAGTACTTC.

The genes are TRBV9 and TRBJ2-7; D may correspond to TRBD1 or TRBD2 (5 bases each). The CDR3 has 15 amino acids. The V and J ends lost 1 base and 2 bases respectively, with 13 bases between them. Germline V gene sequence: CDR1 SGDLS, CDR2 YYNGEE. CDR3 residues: CASSVSGTHTYEQYF. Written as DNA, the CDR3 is TGTGCCAGCAGCGTATCGGGGACCCACACCTACGAGCAGTACTTC.

CDR3 protein: CASSEFHEQYF. The CDR3 DNA follows: TGTGCCAGCAGTGAATTCCACGAGCAGTACTTC. The gene calls are TRBV25-1 and TRBJ2-7, with unresolved D. The CDR3 extends over 11 amino acids. Germline lookup yields CDR1 MGHDK and CDR2 SYGVNS. V was pared by 1 base and J by 5 bases, with 3 bases between.